The T cell receptor (beta chain) described here comes from a study of blood T cell repertoires in COVID-19. Method: immunoSEQ multiplex PCR; TCRdb's copy keeps in-frame clones and lacks some. The table shows some 230,000 clones, with approximately 80% occurring only once. The CDR3 runs to 15 residues. From germline, CDR1 is SGDLS and CDR2 YYNGEE. V was shortened by 0 bases and J by 4 bases, with 11 bases between the two germline ends. Recruits, aged 18 to 89 years, lived in 20 to 30 US areas. The source is a woman aged 40-49 years with acute COVID-19. This rearrangement joins TRBV9 to TRBJ1-3; no firm D call. The specimen sequenced was PBMCs or T cells enriched from blood (not recorded which). In DNA form, the CDR3 reads TGTGCCAGCAGCGTAGAAACAGTGACAGGAAACACCATATATTTT. This gives the protein CASSVETVTGNTIYF.